One and the same sample provided the 30 T cell receptor beta chains below, sequenced in a study of T cell responses to AZD1222 COVID-19 vaccine. Measured with immunoSEQ multiplex PCR; TCRdb has only the in-frame clones, and not every one. The table has about 160,000 clones, around 90% seen once. The sequencing used peripheral blood, collected 28 days after the second AZD1222 dose. The receptors were sampled from an adult who received the AZD1222 COVID-19 vaccine.

The V call is TRBV2, the J call TRBJ1-4, with D hard to call. The V end lost 4 bases, the J end lost 8 bases, and 5 bases lay between the germline ends. This CDR3 is built from 11 residues. Germline values: CDR1 SNHLY, CDR2 FYNNEI. CDR3 loop: CASSVYEKLFF. DNA of the CDR3: TGTGCCAGCAGTGTATACGAAAAACTGTTTTTT.

The rearrangement links TRBV5-1 to TRBJ2-4; 14 bases are a match to TRBD2. The germline gives CDR1 SGHRS, CDR2 YFSETQ. The CDR3 is 17 residues long. The J segment lost 8 bases and the V segment lost 3 bases, leaving 10 bases of the junction unmatched. For the CDR3, the DNA is TGCGCCAGCAGCTCAGGGACTAGCGGGAGTGGGGTATACATTCAGTACTTC. Its translation is CASSSGTSGSGVYIQYF.

The chain recombines TRBV25-1 with TRBJ1-1, with a weak D call TRBD1 (5 bases). CDR1 MGHDK and CDR2 SYGVNS come from the germline V gene. Trimming pared 4 bases from V and 3 bases from J, leaving 24 bases between. CDR3 length equals 18 residues. CDR3 DNA: TGTGCCAGCAGTGGATTGACCGGGACCGCCCACGGGGACACTGAAGCTTTCTTT. Translated, it gives CASSGLTGTAHGDTEAFF. The variable domain in full, completed from reference TRBV25-1 and TRBJ1-1, reads EADIYQTPRYLVIGTGKKITLECSQTMGHDKMYWYQQDPGMELHLIHYSYGVNSTEKGDLSSESTVSRIRTEHFPLTLESARPSHTSQYLCASSGLTGTAHGDTEAFFGQGTRLTVV.

In the case of this clone: A read error may account for a junction end that differs from germline. The J gene is TRBJ1-2, the V gene TRBV3-1 (or the pseudogene TRBV3-2), with 12 nucleotides matching TRBD1. In germline, CDR1 is LGHDT, CDR2 YNNKEL (reference sequence). The CDR3 totals 13 residues. CDR3 residues: CASSQDPGTGGNF. The DNA for the CDR3 is TGTGCCAGCAGCCAAGATCCCGGGACAGGGGGCAACTTC.

This chain uses TRBV11-3 with TRBJ2-3; D tentatively fits TRBD1 or TRBD2 (7 bases each). CDR3 length: 14 amino acids. Germline-derived CDR1 and CDR2 are SGHNT and YENEEA. Trimming stripped 4 bases from V and 6 bases from J, with 14 bases between. The CDR3 DNA follows: TGTGCCAGCAGCTCCCCCCAGGGGGGGGATACGCAGTATTTT. Residues: CASSSPQGGDTQYF.

This clone was seen more than once but under ten times. This chain uses TRBV28 with TRBJ2-3; D may correspond to TRBD1 or TRBD2 (5 bases each). The CDR3 has 17 residues. V lost 3 bases and J lost 0, with 16 bases in between. Looked up from germline, CDR1 is MDHEN and CDR2 is SYDVKM. CDR3 loop: CASSFRAVGVSTDTQYF. CDR3 bases: TGTGCCAGCAGTTTCCGGGCGGTGGGGGTTAGCACAGATACGCAGTATTTT.

The chain's CDR3 is CASSPKPDRQETQYF. The CDR3, as DNA: TGTGCCAGCTCACCTAAACCGGACAGGCAAGAGACCCAGTACTTC. The genes are TRBV18 and TRBJ2-5, with 7 nucleotides matching TRBD1. CDR3 length: 15 residues. Germline V gene sequence: CDR1 KGHSH, CDR2 LQKENI. With V trimmed by 3 bases and J by 2 bases, 6 bases remained unmatched.

V gene TRBV6-4 combines with J gene TRBJ2-7; 8 nucleotides agree with TRBD1. The CDR3 has 15 residues. V lost 0 bases to trimming and J lost 5 bases; unmatched junction nucleotides: 6. Looked up from germline, CDR1 is MRHNA and CDR2 is SNTAGT. The CDR3 protein is CASSDSKTGVHEQYF. The CDR3 DNA sequence: TGTGCCAGCAGTGACTCTAAGACAGGGGTCCACGAGCAGTACTTC.

V usage is TRBV6-5 and J usage is TRBJ1-6, with D perhaps TRBD1 (6 bases). V was shortened by 8 bases and J by 4 bases, with 12 bases between the two germline ends. In germline, CDR1 is MNHEY, CDR2 SVGAGI. This CDR3 is built from 14 residues. CDR3 in amino acids: CASWDNRYNSPLHF. Here the CDR3 DNA reads TGTGCCAGCTGGGACAACAGATATAATTCACCCCTCCACTTT.

The chain links TRBV5-4 to TRBJ1-4; no firm D call. This CDR3 contains 14 residues. V was pared by 0 bases and J by 4 bases, with 7 bases between. Germline CDR1 reads SGHNT; CDR2 reads YYREEE (reference sequence). The CDR3 DNA is TGTGCCAGCAGCTTGGGGGCCGATAATGAAAAACTGTTTTTT. This encodes CASSLGADNEKLFF.

The chain employs TRBV27 and TRBJ2-7, with TRBD2 as a possible D gene (6 bases). Germline CDR1 MNHEY, CDR2 SMNVEV (reference sequence). The CDR3 is 13 amino acids. V lost 2 bases and J lost 7, with 12 bases in between. The CDR3 DNA follows: TGTGCCAGCAGTTTAGGCGGGGAATGGGAGCAGTACTTC. It translates to CASSLGGEWEQYF.

This chain connects TRBV13 to TRBJ2-3; D is possibly TRBD2 (6 bases). Between the trimmed V and J ends, which lost 3 bases and 1 base, there was a span of 11 bases. The CDR3 runs to 15 residues. Per the germline V gene, CDR1 is PRHDT and CDR2 is FYEKMQ (reference sequence). The CDR3 reads CASSLGLARTDTQYF. The CDR3 bases are TGTGCCAGCAGCTTGGGTCTAGCGCGCACAGATACGCAGTATTTT. The full variable domain, with the rest looked up from reference TRBV13 and TRBJ2-3, is AAGVIQSPRHLIKEKRETATLKCYPIPRHDTVYWYQQGPGQDPQFLISFYEKMQSDKGSIPDRFSAQQFSDYHSELNMSSLELGDSALYFCASSLGLARTDTQYFGPGTRLTVL.

The V call is TRBV6-5, the J call TRBJ1-6; D ambiguous. V was pared by 7 bases and J by 6 bases, with 13 bases between. This CDR3 has 14 amino acids. Germline-derived CDR1 and CDR2 are MNHEY and SVGAGI. CDR3 sequence: CASTAEALNSPLHF. DNA for the CDR3: TGTGCCAGCACCGCCGAGGCTCTTAATTCACCCCTCCACTTT.

This chain uses TRBV4-1 with TRBJ1-5, with TRBD1 as a possible D gene (5 bases). With 4 bases removed from V and 7 bases from J, the gap between germline ends came to 11 bases. Germline V gene data show CDR1 as MGHRA and CDR2 as YSYEKL. The CDR3 length is 13 residues. CDR3 DNA: TGCGCCAGCAGCCCGGAGACAGTCCAGCCCCAGCATTTT. Protein product: CASSPETVQPQHF.

The chain is built from TRBV15 and TRBJ1-5; D gene unclear. Per germline, CDR1 LNHNV and CDR2 YYDKDF (reference sequence). The CDR3 loop spans 14 amino acids. The ends were cut back, 4 bases at V and 0 bases at J, with 7 bases in the middle. CDR3 nucleotides: TGTGCCACCAGCACTGTCTTTAGCAATCAGCCCCAGCATTTT. This encodes CATSTVFSNQPQHF.

J is TRBJ2-7 and V is TRBV6-1; D is uncertain. CDR1 MNHNS and CDR2 SASEGT come from the germline V gene. V was trimmed by 2 bases and J by 4 bases, leaving 9 bases between them. This CDR3 comprises 13 residues. CDR3 bases: TGTGCCAGCAGTGAATCTGACGGATACGAGCAGTACTTC. This encodes CASSESDGYEQYF.

The rearrangement joins TRBV7-9 to TRBJ2-1; 9 bases align to TRBD2. Germline V gene sequence: CDR1 SEHNR, CDR2 FQNEAQ (reference sequence). The V and J ends lost 4 bases and 3 bases, in that order; junction bases with no gene match: 4. There are 15 residues in the CDR3. In DNA form, the CDR3 reads TGTGCCAGCAGCTCTAGCGGGACCTTCTACAATGAGCAGTTCTTC. As protein: CASSSSGTFYNEQFF.

The chain recombines TRBV7-9 with TRBJ1-4; TRBD1 aligns across 7 bases. The V gene's germline CDR1 is SEHNR and CDR2 FQNEAQ (reference sequence). V lost 2 bases and J lost 4; bases outside the gene matches: 4. This CDR3 is 15 amino acids long. CDR3 protein: CASSLPGGSNEKLFF. CDR3 DNA: TGTGCCAGCAGCTTACCAGGGGGGAGTAATGAAAAACTGTTTTTT.

The CDR3 nucleotides are TGTGCCAGCAGTACCTCGACAGGGGGGACAGATACGCAGTATTTT. Residues: CASSTSTGGTDTQYF. This chain joins TRBV28 and TRBJ2-3; 9 bases fit TRBD1. V shed 5 bases, J shed 3 bases, and the junction held 6 bases outside the gene matches. Germline loops: CDR1 MDHEN, CDR2 SYDVKM. The CDR3 runs 15 residues.

The gene calls are TRBV5-1 and TRBJ1-4, with 9 bases matching TRBD1. V lost 6 bases and J lost 8; bases outside the gene matches: 8. This CDR3 is 14 amino acids long. Germline assignment: CDR1 SGHRS and CDR2 YFSETQ. CDR3 nucleotide sequence: TGCGCCAGCACAACCGGGACAGGGAACGAAAAACTGTTTTTT. Translation: CASTTGTGNEKLFF.

The chain is built from TRBV27 and TRBJ2-5, with D hard to call. CDR3 length: 12 residues. V was clipped by 6 bases and J by 5 bases, with 10 bases between them. Per germline, CDR1 MNHEY and CDR2 SMNVEV (reference sequence). For the CDR3, the DNA is TGTGCCAGCAGCAAACCAAGGGAGACCCAGTACTTC. This sequence encodes CASSKPRETQYF.

The chain links TRBV29-1 to TRBJ1-1, with a weak D call TRBD1 (6 bases). The CDR3 loop spans 13 amino acids. The germline V and J ends were trimmed by 8 bases and 0 bases, with 13 bases remaining between them. Germline CDR1 is SQVTM and CDR2 is ANQGSEA. The CDR3 nucleotides read TGCAGCTCTGCCGGGACAATGAACACTGAAGCTTTCTTT. It specifies CSSAGTMNTEAFF.

The chain combines TRBV10-2 with TRBJ1-1; D not certain. CDR1 and CDR2 (germline): WSHSY, SAAADI. The CDR3 contains 12 residues. V lost 6 bases and J 5 bases, leaving 10 bases between the germline ends. CDR3 in DNA: TGCGCCAGCAGGGACCGGAGGACTGAAGCTTTCTTT. Translated: CASRDRRTEAFF.

V gene TRBV2 combines with J gene TRBJ1-2, with D possibly TRBD1 on 5 matching bases. This CDR3 has 18 residues. Trimming stripped 2 bases from V and 8 bases from J, with 27 bases between. Per germline, CDR1 SNHLY and CDR2 FYNNEI. CDR3 amino acids: CASSEFETAGWEFYGYTF. CDR3 in DNA: TGTGCCAGCAGTGAATTTGAGACAGCTGGCTGGGAATTTTACGGCTACACCTTC. Variable domain in full (rest from reference TRBV2 and TRBJ1-2): EPEVTQTPSHQVTQMGQEVILRCVPISNHLYFYWYRQILGQKVEFLVSFYNNEISEKSEIFDDQFSVERPDGSNFTLKIRSTKLEDSAMYFCASSEFETAGWEFYGYTFGSGTRLTVV.

In this sample, this clone turned up a few times. The chain couples TRBV29-1 to TRBJ2-1, with D perhaps given as TRBD1 or TRBD2 (5 bases each). V was clipped by 5 bases and J by 8 bases, with 19 bases between them. CDR3 length: 14 amino acids. Germline CDR1 and CDR2: SQVTM and ANQGSEA. CDR3 nucleotides: TGCAGCGTTCTCGGGAAGGGGATTGGAGATGAGCAGTTCTTC. Translating it yields CSVLGKGIGDEQFF.

The chain employs TRBV19 and TRBJ2-7; D not resolved. The CDR3 totals 13 residues. Germline-derived CDR1 and CDR2 are LNHDA and SQIVND (reference sequence). V was trimmed by 1 base and J by 6 bases, leaving 10 bases between them. CDR3 bases: TGTGCCAGTAGTATAGGCTTGTTTGGCGAGCAGTACTTC. Amino acids: CASSIGLFGEQYF. Variable domain in full (rest from reference TRBV19 and TRBJ2-7): DGGITQSPKYLFRKEGQNVTLSCEQNLNHDAMYWYRQDPGQGLRLIYYSQIVNDFQKGDIAEGYSVSREKKESFPLTVTSAQKNPTAFYLCASSIGLFGEQYFGPGTRLTVT.

CDR3 sequence (DNA): TGTGCCAGCAGCCAGGACAGGGGAACTGAAGCTTTCTTT. It specifies CASSQDRGTEAFF. The chain links TRBV12-3 or TRBV12-4 to TRBJ1-1; 9 bases line up with TRBD1. The trim removed 6 bases at V and 5 bases at J, leaving 4 bases unmatched. The length of the CDR3 is 13 residues.

The genes are TRBV7-6 and TRBJ2-1, with D possibly matching TRBD2 (5 bases). Germline V lookup: CDR1 SGHVS, CDR2 FNYEAQ. There are 16 residues in the CDR3. Trimming took off 1 base at V and 4 bases at J, with 14 bases between the two ends. The CDR3, as DNA: TGTGCCAGCAGCTTAGACCCTATAGCGAGATACAATGAGCAGTTCTTC. As protein: CASSLDPIARYNEQFF.

This chain joins TRBV5-1 and TRBJ1-1, with 8 positions matching TRBD1. Trimming took 7 bases from V and 0 from J; bases not matched to a gene: 8. This CDR3 comprises 15 residues. Looked up from germline, CDR1 is SGHRS and CDR2 is YFSETQ. In nucleotides, the CDR3 is TGCGCCAGCGGACAGGGACAGACTCTGAACACTGAAGCTTTCTTT. It yields the protein CASGQGQTLNTEAFF.

The chain joins TRBV7-9 to TRBJ1-1; no firm D call. CDR3 length: 12 amino acids. V was cut by 4 bases and J by 0 bases, with 3 bases left in between. Germline assignment: CDR1 SEHNR and CDR2 FQNEAQ (reference sequence). Here the CDR3 DNA reads TGTGCCAGCAGCTCCATGAACACTGAAGCTTTCTTT. Translating it yields CASSSMNTEAFF. Using reference TRBV7-9 and TRBJ1-1 for the parts outside the CDR3, the full variable domain is DTGVSQNPRHKITKRGQNVTFRCDPISEHNRLYWYRQTLGQGPEFLTYFQNEAQLEKSRLLSDRFSAERPKGSFSTLEIQRTEQGDSAMYLCASSSMNTEAFFGQGTRLTVV.